The 29 T cell receptor beta chains in this list originate from one sample, sequenced in a study of T cell repertoires in cytomegalovirus infection. Their target antigens are unknown. MiXCR was run by TCRdb on the reads, yielding one entry per CDR3 protein. The sample consists of 750,000 to 900,000 distinct CDR3 sequences, 29% of them appearing once. Sequenced material: cultured CD8+ T cells from PBMCs, taken from culture after CMV antigen stimulation. These TCRs come from a human donor in good health (CMV status not recorded). Some clones in this sample may be carry-over from other donors' samples.

This clonotype has more than one count but fewer than ten. The rearrangement links TRBV6-5 to TRBJ1-1; no definite D call. Germline V gives CDR1 MNHEY, CDR2 SVGAGI. The CDR3 is 14 amino acids. V was cut by 0 bases and J by 3 bases, with 8 bases left in between. The CDR3 DNA follows: TGTGCCAGCAGTTACTCGATAGGTTACACTGAAGCTTTCTTT. Translation: CASSYSIGYTEAFF.

This clonotype appeared many times. This chain links TRBV7-2 with TRBJ2-3, with 10 bases that match TRBD2. J was trimmed by 1 base and V by 2 bases; bases with no gene match: 0. CDR3 length: 15 residues. Germline CDR1 reads SGHTA; CDR2 reads FQGNSA. The CDR3 loop reads CASSLLAGGTDTQYF. CDR3 sequence (DNA): TGTGCCAGCAGCTTACTAGCGGGGGGCACAGATACGCAGTATTTT.

The chain links TRBV14 to TRBJ1-2, with TRBD1 as a possible D gene (5 bases). Deletions cut 2 bases from V and 3 bases from J, with 13 bases between. This CDR3 has 15 amino acids. Germline V gives CDR1 SGHDN, CDR2 FVKESK. CDR3 nucleotides: TGTGCCAGCAGCCAAACCCCGGGGGATTACTATGGCTACACCTTC. This gives the protein CASSQTPGDYYGYTF.

This clonotype was picked up many times. The rearrangement links TRBV12-3 or TRBV12-4 to TRBJ1-2, with a weak D call TRBD1 (6 bases). The V gene lost 4 bases and the J gene lost 6 bases, with 15 bases spanning the gap. The CDR3 runs 14 residues. CDR3 nucleotides: TGTGCCAGCAGTTCTTCAGGGGAGGAAGATGGCTACACCTTC. Protein product: CASSSSGEEDGYTF.

This clonotype was observed a few times. This rearrangement joins TRBV24-1 to TRBJ2-3, with 15 positions matching TRBD2. Germline V gene data show CDR1 as KGHDR and CDR2 as SFDVKD. Trimming at V came to 5 bases and at J to 6 bases, leaving 2 bases not matched to a gene. The CDR3 runs to 15 residues. The CDR3 DNA reads TGTGCCACCAGTGGGACTAGCGGGGGGGCGGATACGCAGTATTTT. It translates to CATSGTSGGADTQYF.

This clonotype was found a few times. The chain joins TRBV6-1 to TRBJ2-3, with 12 bases that match TRBD2. J lost 4 bases, V lost 7 bases, and 3 bases had no gene match. The CDR3 covers 14 residues. CDR1 and CDR2 (germline): MNHNS, SASEGT. Here the CDR3 DNA reads TGTGCCAGCAAAGGGACTAGCGGGCCAGATACGCAGTATTTT. This gives the protein CASKGTSGPDTQYF.

The chain joins TRBV11-2 to TRBJ2-4; TRBD2 matches 7 bases. With V trimmed by 5 bases and J by 8 bases, 9 bases remained unmatched. The CDR3 consists of 14 residues. The germline gives CDR1 SGHAT, CDR2 FQNNGV. This CDR3 is CASSLGGELDIQYF. CDR3 bases: TGTGCCAGCAGCCTGGGAGGGGAATTGGACATTCAGTACTTC.

The chain employs TRBV6-5 and TRBJ2-7; 8 bases map to TRBD1. J was trimmed by 2 bases and V by 6 bases; bases with no gene match: 15. The CDR3 length is 17 residues. Germline CDR1 MNHEY, CDR2 SVGAGI. The CDR3 DNA follows: TGTGCCAGCAGCCTAACAGGACAGGGAATAGACCCCTACGAGCAGTACTTC. This codes for CASSLTGQGIDPYEQYF.

Comment on this clonotype: The CDR3 end shows no conserved phenylalanine or tryptophan, and so a read error is likely. The V call is TRBV7-9, the J call TRBJ2-1; D possibly corresponds to TRBD1 (6 bases). This CDR3 is built from 15 residues. Germline loops: CDR1 SEHNR, CDR2 FQNEAQ (reference sequence). V was cut by 2 bases and J by 5 bases, with 13 bases left in between. The CDR3 loop is CASSLLTGWDNEQFL. The CDR3 DNA reads as TGTGCCAGCAGCTTATTAACAGGGTGGGACAATGAGCAGTTCCTC.

This clonotype occurred many times. The chain couples TRBV19 to TRBJ1-2; perhaps TRBD1 as D (5 bases). The CDR3 sequence is 12 residues long. In germline, CDR1 is LNHDA, CDR2 SQIVND (reference sequence). The V end was cut by 6 bases, the J end by 4 bases, with 9 bases between. The CDR3 bases are TGTGCCAGTAGCGGCGACAGCTATGGCTACACCTTC. Translated: CASSGDSYGYTF.

This chain links TRBV7-9 with TRBJ1-6; possibly TRBD1 for D (5 bases). Per germline, CDR1 SEHNR and CDR2 FQNEAQ (reference sequence). V lost 1 base and J 4 bases, leaving 8 bases between the germline ends. CDR3 length: 15 residues. The CDR3 loop reads CASSLDDRYNSPLHF. The CDR3 DNA follows: TGTGCCAGCAGCTTAGACGACAGATATAATTCACCCCTCCACTTT.

The CDR3 DNA sequence: TGTGCCAGCAGTTACGGTGAACAGGCGGGCACAGATACGCAGTATTTT. This translates into CASSYGEQAGTDTQYF. The chain is built from TRBV6-5 and TRBJ2-3, with D possibly TRBD1 on 5 matching bases. CDR3 length: 16 residues. V dropped 2 bases and J dropped 1 base, with 13 bases sitting between them. Germline V CDR1 and CDR2: MNHEY, SVGAGI.

V is TRBV27 and J is TRBJ2-5; D uncertain. The CDR3 is made up of 14 amino acids. Germline V CDR1 and CDR2: MNHEY, SMNVEV (reference sequence). The V gene lost 0 bases and the J gene lost 3 bases, with 8 bases spanning the gap. The CDR3 nucleotides read TGTGCCAGCAGTTTATCTAGCTATAAAGAGACCCAGTACTTC. Translation gives CASSLSSYKETQYF.

The chain is built from TRBV6-2 or TRBV6-3 and TRBJ2-5; D is unclear. Trimming shortened V by 2 bases and J by 1 base, and 14 bases separated the two germline ends. The CDR3 spans 16 residues. Germline values: CDR1 MNHEY, CDR2 SVGEGT. The CDR3 spells CASSYGGEATQETQYF. The CDR3 DNA reads TGTGCCAGCAGTTACGGCGGAGAAGCGACCCAAGAGACCCAGTACTTC.

The rearrangement joins TRBV6-1 to TRBJ1-5, with D possibly TRBD1 on 6 matching bases. The CDR3 extends over 16 amino acids. Germline V gives CDR1 MNHNS, CDR2 SASEGT. V lost 3 bases and J 4 bases, leaving 16 bases between the germline ends. CDR3 amino acids: CASSDLWDTLNQPQHF. The CDR3 DNA sequence: TGTGCCAGCAGTGACCTCTGGGACACACTAAATCAGCCCCAGCATTTT.

The V call is TRBV6-2 or TRBV6-3, the J call TRBJ1-6, with D unclear. With 2 bases removed from V and 7 bases from J, the gap between germline ends came to 18 bases. Per the germline V gene, CDR1 is MNHEY and CDR2 is SVGEGT. This CDR3 has 17 residues. In nucleotides, the CDR3 is TGTGCCAGCAGTTACGCCCCTCCTCGACGGGAGAATTCACCCCTCCACTTT. Protein sequence: CASSYAPPRRENSPLHF.

This clonotype has more than one count but fewer than ten. The rearrangement links TRBV6-2 or TRBV6-3 to TRBJ2-3; D unclear. The germline V gene encodes CDR1 MNHEY and CDR2 SVGEGT. V was trimmed by 2 bases and J by 7 bases, leaving 13 bases between them. This CDR3 spans 14 amino acids. The DNA for the CDR3 is TGTGCCAGCAGTTACACCGGTGATGGCTATACGCAGTATTTT. Amino acids: CASSYTGDGYTQYF.

V usage is TRBV7-6 and J usage is TRBJ1-6; 8 bases fit TRBD1. CDR3 length: 15 residues. CDR1 and CDR2 (germline): SGHVS, FNYEAQ. V lost 4 bases, J lost 6 bases, and 5 bases stayed unmatched. CDR3 in amino acids: CASSSTGDSNSPLHF. CDR3 nucleotides: TGTGCCAGCAGCTCGACAGGGGATAGTAATTCACCCCTCCACTTT.

This clonotype was counted many times. The chain links TRBV7-8 to TRBJ2-7; 8 positions agree with TRBD1. Trimming removed 5 bases from V and 1 base from J; junction bases left unmatched: 7. This CDR3 region has 15 residues. CDR1 is SGHVS, CDR2 FQNEAQ, per germline. The CDR3 reads CASSTRGPPSYEQYF. CDR3 DNA: TGTGCCAGCAGCACCAGGGGGCCTCCTTCCTACGAGCAGTACTTC. Combining the CDR3 with reference TRBV7-8 and TRBJ2-7 gives the whole variable domain GAGVSQSPRYKVAKRGQDVALRCDPISGHVSLFWYQQALGQGPEFLTYFQNEAQLDKSGLPSDRFFAERPEGSVSTLKIQRTQQEDSAVYLCASSTRGPPSYEQYFGPGTRLTVT.

The gene calls are TRBV7-9 and TRBJ1-2, with D unresolved. CDR3 length: 17 amino acids. Germline CDR1 and CDR2: SEHNR and FQNEAQ (reference sequence). V was clipped by 0 bases and J by 4 bases, with 18 bases between them. The CDR3, as DNA: TGTGCCAGCAGCTTAGCCCTACGACCGGGCCATGGCTATGGCTACACCTTC. Translating gives CASSLALRPGHGYGYTF.

The CDR3 DNA reads as TGTGCCAGCAGCAACCAGGGTGGGGAAAAACTGTTTTTT. It codes for CASSNQGGEKLFF. This chain links TRBV7-9 with TRBJ1-4; TRBD1 might be the D (5 bases). The CDR3 contains 13 residues. The V and J ends lost 5 bases and 8 bases respectively, with 12 bases between them. The germline CDR1 and CDR2 sequences are SEHNR and FQNEAQ (reference sequence). The whole variable domain, remainder taken from reference TRBV7-9 and TRBJ1-4, is DTGVSQNPRHKITKRGQNVTFRCDPISEHNRLYWYRQTLGQGPEFLTYFQNEAQLEKSRLLSDRFSAERPKGSFSTLEIQRTEQGDSAMYLCASSNQGGEKLFFGSGTQLSVL.

This CDR3 is CASRTSGAYDTQYF. The CDR3 region has the DNA TGTGCCAGCAGGACTAGCGGGGCCTACGATACGCAGTATTTT. The chain has TRBV7-9 and TRBJ2-3; 11 nucleotides line up with TRBD2. V shed 6 bases, J shed 6 bases, and the junction held 5 bases outside the gene matches. CDR1 SEHNR and CDR2 FQNEAQ come from the germline V gene (reference sequence). This CDR3 contains 14 residues.

Only a few counts were recorded for this clonotype. V gene TRBV27 combines with J gene TRBJ1-1; D is possibly TRBD1 (5 bases). The length of the CDR3 is 16 residues. V was trimmed by 2 bases and J by 0 bases, leaving 13 bases between them. The germline V gene encodes CDR1 MNHEY and CDR2 SMNVEV (reference sequence). In nucleotides, the CDR3 is TGTGCCAGCAGTTTAAGGCAGGGCCACATGAACACTGAAGCTTTCTTT. Its protein product is CASSLRQGHMNTEAFF.

This clonotype has a handful of counts. The V and J genes are TRBV7-9 and TRBJ2-1, with 9 nucleotides matching TRBD1. Germline V gene data show CDR1 as SEHNR and CDR2 as FQNEAQ (reference sequence). The CDR3 spans 16 residues. The V and J ends lost 4 bases and 10 bases, in that order; junction bases with no gene match: 14. Here the CDR3 DNA reads TGTGCCAGCAGCTCGGGACAGGGCGCTCCCCCCGTCGAGCAGTTCTTC. Amino acid sequence: CASSSGQGAPPVEQFF.

This clonotype was observed a handful of times. V is TRBV6-2 or TRBV6-3 and J is TRBJ2-7; D assignment may be TRBD1 or TRBD2 (5 bases each). The CDR3 sequence is 13 residues long. The germline V and J ends were trimmed by 7 bases and 3 bases, with 13 bases remaining between them. CDR1 and CDR2 (germline): MNHEY, SVGEGT. Written as DNA, the CDR3 is TGTGCCAGCACCCCGGGACGAAACTACGAGCAGTACGTC. It translates to CASTPGRNYEQYV.

The rearrangement links TRBV6-2 or TRBV6-3 to TRBJ2-1; weak D call: TRBD2 (5 bases). The germline gives CDR1 MNHEY, CDR2 SVGEGT. There are 14 residues in the CDR3. V was shortened by 10 bases and J by 8 bases, with 21 bases between the two germline ends. The CDR3 reads CATAPGIRLDEQFF. The CDR3 region has the DNA TGTGCCACCGCCCCGGGGATTCGCCTTGATGAGCAGTTCTTC.

The chain joins TRBV2 to TRBJ2-7; D ambiguous. Deletions cut 6 bases from V and 5 bases from J, with 8 bases between. CDR3 length: 11 residues. CDR1 and CDR2 from the germline V gene are SNHLY and FYNNEI. CDR3 protein: CASRTLHEQYV. In DNA form, the CDR3 reads TGTGCCAGCAGAACACTCCACGAGCAGTACGTC.

This clonotype appeared a few times. This sequence joins TRBV12-3 or TRBV12-4 and TRBJ2-1, with D possibly matching TRBD2 (5 bases). Trimming stripped 5 bases from V and 5 bases from J, with 13 bases between. This CDR3 comprises 14 residues. The CDR3 loop reads CASSADFPDNEQFF. The CDR3 nucleotides are TGTGCCAGCAGTGCGGACTTCCCTGACAATGAGCAGTTCTTC.

This clonotype was counted a few times. The chain joins TRBV7-2 to TRBJ1-6; 8 bases align to TRBD1. The germline V gene encodes CDR1 SGHTA and CDR2 FQGNSA. With 1 base clipped from V and 1 base from J, the junction kept 3 bases outside the gene matches. There are 17 residues in the CDR3. CDR3 region: CASSLVGDRSYNSPLHF. CDR3 nucleotides: TGTGCCAGCAGCTTAGTAGGGGACAGGTCCTATAATTCACCCCTCCACTTT.